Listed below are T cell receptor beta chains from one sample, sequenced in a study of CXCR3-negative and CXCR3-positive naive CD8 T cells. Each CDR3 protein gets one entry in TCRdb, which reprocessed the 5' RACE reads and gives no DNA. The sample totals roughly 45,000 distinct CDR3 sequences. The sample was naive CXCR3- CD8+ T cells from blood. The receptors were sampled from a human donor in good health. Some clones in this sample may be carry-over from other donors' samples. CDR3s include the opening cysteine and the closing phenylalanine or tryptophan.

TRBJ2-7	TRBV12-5	CASGLQGIHEQYF
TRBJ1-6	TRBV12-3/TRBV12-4	CASSGPPMVRALHF
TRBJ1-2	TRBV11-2	CASSLSGGEIDGYTF
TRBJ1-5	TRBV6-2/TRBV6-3	CASGNRNQPQHF
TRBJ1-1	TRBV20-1	CSAPSTGSGAEAFF
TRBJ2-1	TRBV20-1	CSAIPLTGDISYNEQFF
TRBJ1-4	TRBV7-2	CASRVTEATNEKLFF
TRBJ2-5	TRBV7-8	CASSPYVGQTPKDTQYF
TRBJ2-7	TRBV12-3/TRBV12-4	CASSTGTRSYEQYF
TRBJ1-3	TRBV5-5	CASSLTVLSGNTIYF
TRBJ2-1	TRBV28	CASSPLIGVGGYNEQFF
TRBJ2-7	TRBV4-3	CASSLTISGPSYEQYF